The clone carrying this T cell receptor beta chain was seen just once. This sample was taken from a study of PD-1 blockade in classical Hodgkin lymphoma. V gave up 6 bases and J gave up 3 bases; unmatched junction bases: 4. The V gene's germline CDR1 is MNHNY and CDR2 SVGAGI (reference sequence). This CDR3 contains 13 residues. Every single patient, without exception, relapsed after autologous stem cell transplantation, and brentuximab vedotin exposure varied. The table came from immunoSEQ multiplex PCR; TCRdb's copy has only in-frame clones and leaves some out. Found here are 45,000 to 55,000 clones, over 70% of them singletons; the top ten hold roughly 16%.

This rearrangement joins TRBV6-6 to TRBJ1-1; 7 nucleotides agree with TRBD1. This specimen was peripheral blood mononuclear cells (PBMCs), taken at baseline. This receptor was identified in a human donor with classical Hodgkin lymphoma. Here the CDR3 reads CASSPDRDTEAFF. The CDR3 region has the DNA TGTGCCAGCAGCCCCGACAGGGACACTGAAGCTTTCTTT.